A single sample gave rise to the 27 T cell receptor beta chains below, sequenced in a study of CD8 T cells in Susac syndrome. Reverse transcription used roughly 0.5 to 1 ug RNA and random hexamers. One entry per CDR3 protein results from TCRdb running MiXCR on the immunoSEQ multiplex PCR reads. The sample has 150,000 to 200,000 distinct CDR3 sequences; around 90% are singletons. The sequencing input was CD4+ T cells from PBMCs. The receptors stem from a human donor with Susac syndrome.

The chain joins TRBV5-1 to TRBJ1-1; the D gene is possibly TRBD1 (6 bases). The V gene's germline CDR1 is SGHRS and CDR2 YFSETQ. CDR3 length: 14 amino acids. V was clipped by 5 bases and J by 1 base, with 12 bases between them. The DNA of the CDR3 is TGCGCCAGCAGTAAAGCAGGGGAGAACACTGAAGCTTTCTTT. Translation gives CASSKAGENTEAFF. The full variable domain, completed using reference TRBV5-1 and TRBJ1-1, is KAGVTQTPRYLIKTRGQQVTLSCSPISGHRSVSWYQQTPGQGLQFLFEYFSETQRNKGNFPGRFSGRQFSNSRSEMNVSTLELGDSALYLCASSKAGENTEAFFGQGTRLTVV.

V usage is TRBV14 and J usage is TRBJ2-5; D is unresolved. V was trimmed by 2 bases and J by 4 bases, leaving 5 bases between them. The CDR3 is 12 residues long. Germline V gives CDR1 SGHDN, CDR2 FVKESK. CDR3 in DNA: TGTGCCAGCAGCCAATCCCGAGAGACCCAGTACTTC. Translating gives CASSQSRETQYF.

Here the CDR3 DNA reads TGTGCCAGCAGAACAACAGGGGGCGGGGTCACTGAAGCTTTCTTT. Amino acids: CASRTTGGGVTEAFF. This chain connects TRBV28 to TRBJ1-1; 9 bases map to TRBD1. V lost 6 bases and J lost 4; bases outside the gene matches: 9. This CDR3 spans 15 amino acids. CDR1 is MDHEN and CDR2 is SYDVKM in the germline V gene.

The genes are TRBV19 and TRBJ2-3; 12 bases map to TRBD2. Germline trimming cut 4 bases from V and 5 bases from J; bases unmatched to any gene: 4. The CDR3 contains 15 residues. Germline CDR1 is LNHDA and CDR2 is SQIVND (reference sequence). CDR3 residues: CASSTSGGARDTQYF. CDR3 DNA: TGTGCCAGTAGTACTAGCGGGGGGGCCAGAGATACGCAGTATTTT.

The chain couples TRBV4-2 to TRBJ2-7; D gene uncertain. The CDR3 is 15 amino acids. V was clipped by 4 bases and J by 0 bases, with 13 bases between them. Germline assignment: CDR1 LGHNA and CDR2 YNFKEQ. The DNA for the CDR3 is TGTGCCAGCAGCCTTTCCCGGAGTAACTCCTACGAGCAGTACTTC. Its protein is CASSLSRSNSYEQYF.

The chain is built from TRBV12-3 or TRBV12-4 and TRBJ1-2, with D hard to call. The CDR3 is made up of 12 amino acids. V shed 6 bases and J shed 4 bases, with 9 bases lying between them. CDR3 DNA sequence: TGTGCCAGCAGCCCGGCAGGCTATGGCTACACCTTC. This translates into CASSPAGYGYTF.

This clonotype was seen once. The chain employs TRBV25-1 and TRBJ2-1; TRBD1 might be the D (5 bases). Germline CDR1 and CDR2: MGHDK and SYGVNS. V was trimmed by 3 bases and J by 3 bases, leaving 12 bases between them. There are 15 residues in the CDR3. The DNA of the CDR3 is TGTGCCAGCAGTGACCGACAGTCTTACTACAATGAGCAGTTCTTC. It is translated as CASSDRQSYYNEQFF.

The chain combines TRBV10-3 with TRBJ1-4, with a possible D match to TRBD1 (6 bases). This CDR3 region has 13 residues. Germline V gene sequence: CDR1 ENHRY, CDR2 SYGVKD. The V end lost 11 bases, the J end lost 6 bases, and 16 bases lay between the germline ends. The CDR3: CASSLGADEKLFF. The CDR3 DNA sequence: TGTGCCTCCTCATTGGGGGCCGATGAAAAACTGTTTTTT.

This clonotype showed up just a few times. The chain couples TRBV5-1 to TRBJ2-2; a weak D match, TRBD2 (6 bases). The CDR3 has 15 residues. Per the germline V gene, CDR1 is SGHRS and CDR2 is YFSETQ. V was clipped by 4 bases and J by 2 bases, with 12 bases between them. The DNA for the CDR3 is TGCGCCAGCAGCGCGTCCGGGACTAACACCGGGGAGCTGTTTTTT. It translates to CASSASGTNTGELFF.

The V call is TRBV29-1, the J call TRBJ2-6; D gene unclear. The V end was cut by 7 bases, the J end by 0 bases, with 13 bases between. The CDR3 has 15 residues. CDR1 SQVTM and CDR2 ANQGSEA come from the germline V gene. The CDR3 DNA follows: TGCAGCGCCGCCGAGCAGAACTCTGGGGCCAACGTCCTGACTTTC. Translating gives CSAAEQNSGANVLTF.

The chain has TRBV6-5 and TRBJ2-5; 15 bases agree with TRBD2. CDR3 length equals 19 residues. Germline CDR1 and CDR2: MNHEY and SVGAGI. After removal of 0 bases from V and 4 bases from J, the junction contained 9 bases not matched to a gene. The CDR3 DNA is TGTGCCAGCAGTTACTCTCTTCCGGGACTAGCGGGGGGAGGAGAGACCCAGTACTTC. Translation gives CASSYSLPGLAGGGETQYF.

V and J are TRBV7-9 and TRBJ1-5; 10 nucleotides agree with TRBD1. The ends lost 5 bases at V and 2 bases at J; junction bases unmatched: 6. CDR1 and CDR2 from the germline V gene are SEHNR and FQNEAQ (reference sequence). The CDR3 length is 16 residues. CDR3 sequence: CASSQSGTGGNQPQHF. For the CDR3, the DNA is TGTGCCAGCAGCCAGTCAGGGACAGGGGGCAATCAGCCCCAGCATTTT.

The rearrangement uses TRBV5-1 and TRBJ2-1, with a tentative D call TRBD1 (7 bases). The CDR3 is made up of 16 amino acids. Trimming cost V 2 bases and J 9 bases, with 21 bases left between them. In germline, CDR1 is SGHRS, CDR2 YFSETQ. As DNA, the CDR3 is TGCGCCAGCAGCTTCGGGACAGATTCGCTCGGGGGTGAGCAGTTCTTC. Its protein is CASSFGTDSLGGEQFF.

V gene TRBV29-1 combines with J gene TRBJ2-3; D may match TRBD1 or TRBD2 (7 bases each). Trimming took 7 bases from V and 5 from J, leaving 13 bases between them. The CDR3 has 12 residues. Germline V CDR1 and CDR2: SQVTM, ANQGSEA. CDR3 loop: CSARGGLDTQYF. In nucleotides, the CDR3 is TGCAGCGCCAGGGGGGGCCTAGATACGCAGTATTTT.

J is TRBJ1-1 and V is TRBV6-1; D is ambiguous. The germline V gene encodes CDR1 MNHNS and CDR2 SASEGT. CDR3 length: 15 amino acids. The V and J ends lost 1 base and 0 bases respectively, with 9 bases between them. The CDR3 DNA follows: TGTGCCAGCAGTGAAGGGAGACACATGAACACTGAAGCTTTCTTT. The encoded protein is CASSEGRHMNTEAFF.

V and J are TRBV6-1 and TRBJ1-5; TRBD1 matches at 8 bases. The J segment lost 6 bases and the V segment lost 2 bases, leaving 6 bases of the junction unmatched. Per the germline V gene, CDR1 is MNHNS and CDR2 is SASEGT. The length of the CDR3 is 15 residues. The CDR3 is CASSETRQGSQPQHF. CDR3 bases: TGTGCCAGCAGTGAAACTCGACAGGGGAGTCAGCCCCAGCATTTT.

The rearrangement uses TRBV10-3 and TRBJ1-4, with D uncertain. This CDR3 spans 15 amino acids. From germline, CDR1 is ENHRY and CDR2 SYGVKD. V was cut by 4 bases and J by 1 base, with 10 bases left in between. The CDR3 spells CAISAGEGTNEKLFF. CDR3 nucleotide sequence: TGTGCCATCAGTGCCGGGGAGGGAACTAATGAAAAACTGTTTTTT.

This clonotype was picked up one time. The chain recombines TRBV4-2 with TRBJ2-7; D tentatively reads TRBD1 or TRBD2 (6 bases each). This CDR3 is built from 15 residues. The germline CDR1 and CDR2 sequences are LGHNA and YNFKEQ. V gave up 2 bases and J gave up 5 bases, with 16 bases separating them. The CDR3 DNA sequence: TGTGCCAGCAGCCAAAGTAAGGGGGGAAACCACGAGCAGTACTTC. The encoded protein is CASSQSKGGNHEQYF.

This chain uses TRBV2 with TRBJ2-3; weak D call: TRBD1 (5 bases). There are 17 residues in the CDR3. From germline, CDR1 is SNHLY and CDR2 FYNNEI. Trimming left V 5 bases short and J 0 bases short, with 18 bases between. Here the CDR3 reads CASSSRAISSSTDTQYF. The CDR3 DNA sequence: TGTGCCAGCAGTAGCAGGGCGATCTCCTCTAGCACAGATACGCAGTATTTT.

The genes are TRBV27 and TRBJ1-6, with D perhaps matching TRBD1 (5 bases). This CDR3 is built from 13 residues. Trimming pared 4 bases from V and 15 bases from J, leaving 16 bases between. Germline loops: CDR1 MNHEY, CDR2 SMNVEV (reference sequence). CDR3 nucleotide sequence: TGTGCCAGCAGTTCACTAGTCCAGGGTATCCTCCACTTT. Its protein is CASSSLVQGILHF.

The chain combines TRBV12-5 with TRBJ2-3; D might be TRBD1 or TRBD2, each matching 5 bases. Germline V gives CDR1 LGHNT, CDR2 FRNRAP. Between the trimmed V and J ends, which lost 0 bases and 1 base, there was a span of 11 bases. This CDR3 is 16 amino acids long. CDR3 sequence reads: CASGLVLVGRTDTQYF. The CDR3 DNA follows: TGTGCTAGTGGTTTGGTACTGGTGGGACGCACAGATACGCAGTATTTT.

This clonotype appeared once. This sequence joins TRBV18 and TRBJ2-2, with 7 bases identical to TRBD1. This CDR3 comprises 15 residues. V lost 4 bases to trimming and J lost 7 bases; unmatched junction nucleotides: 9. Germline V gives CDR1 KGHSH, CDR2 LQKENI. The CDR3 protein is CASSHREGGDGELFF. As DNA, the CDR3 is TGTGCCAGCTCACACCGGGAAGGGGGCGACGGGGAGCTGTTTTTT.

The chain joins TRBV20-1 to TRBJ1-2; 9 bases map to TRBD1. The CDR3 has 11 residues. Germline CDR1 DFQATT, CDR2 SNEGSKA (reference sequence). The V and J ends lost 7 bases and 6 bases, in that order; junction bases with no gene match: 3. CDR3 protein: CSGTGGNGYTF. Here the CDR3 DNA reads TGCAGTGGTACAGGGGGCAATGGCTACACCTTC.

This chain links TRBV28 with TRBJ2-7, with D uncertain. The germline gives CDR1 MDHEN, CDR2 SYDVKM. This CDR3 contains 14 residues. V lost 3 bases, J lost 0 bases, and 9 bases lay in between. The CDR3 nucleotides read TGTGCCAGCAGTTTTTCCGTTTCCTCCTACGAGCAGTACTTC. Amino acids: CASSFSVSSYEQYF.

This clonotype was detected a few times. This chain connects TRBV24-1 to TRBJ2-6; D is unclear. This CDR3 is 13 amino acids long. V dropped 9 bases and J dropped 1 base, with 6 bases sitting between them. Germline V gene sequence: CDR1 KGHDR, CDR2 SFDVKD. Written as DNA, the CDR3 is TGTGCCACCCTGGGGTCTGGGGCCAACGTCCTGACTTTC. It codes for CATLGSGANVLTF.

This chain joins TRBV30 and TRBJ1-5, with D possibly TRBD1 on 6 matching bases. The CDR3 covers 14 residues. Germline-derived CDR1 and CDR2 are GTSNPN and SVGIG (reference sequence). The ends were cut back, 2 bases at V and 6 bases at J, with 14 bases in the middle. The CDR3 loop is CAWSRMAGAQPQHF. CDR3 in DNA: TGTGCCTGGAGTAGGATGGCAGGGGCTCAGCCCCAGCATTTT.

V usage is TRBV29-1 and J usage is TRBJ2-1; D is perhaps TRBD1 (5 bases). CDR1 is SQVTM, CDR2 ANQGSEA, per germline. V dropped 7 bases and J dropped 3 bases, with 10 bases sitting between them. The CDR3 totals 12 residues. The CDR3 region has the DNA TGCAGCGCTGCGACAGACTACAATGAGCAGTTCTTC. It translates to CSAATDYNEQFF.